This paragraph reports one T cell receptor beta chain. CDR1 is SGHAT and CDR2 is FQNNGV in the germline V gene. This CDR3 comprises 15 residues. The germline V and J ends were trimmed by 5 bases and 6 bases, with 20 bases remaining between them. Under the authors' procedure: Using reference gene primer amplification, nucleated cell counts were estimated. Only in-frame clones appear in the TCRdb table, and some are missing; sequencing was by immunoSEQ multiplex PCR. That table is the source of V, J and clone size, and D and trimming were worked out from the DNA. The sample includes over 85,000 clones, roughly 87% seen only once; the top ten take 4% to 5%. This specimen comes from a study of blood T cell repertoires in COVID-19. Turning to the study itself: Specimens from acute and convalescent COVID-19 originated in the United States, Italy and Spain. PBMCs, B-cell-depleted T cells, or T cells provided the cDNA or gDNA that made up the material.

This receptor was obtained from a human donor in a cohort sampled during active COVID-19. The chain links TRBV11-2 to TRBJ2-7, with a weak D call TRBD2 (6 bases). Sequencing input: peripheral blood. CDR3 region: CASSRAGWYEAEQYF. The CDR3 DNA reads TGTGCCAGCAGCAGAGCGGGCTGGTACGAGGCCGAGCAGTACTTC.